The clone carrying this T cell receptor beta chain was seen repeatedly, ten times or more. What it binds is unknown. The data were obtained in a study of Graves' ophthalmopathy and Graves' hyperthyroidism. The study, taken as a whole, reports: Built on 13 signatures, a model told ophthalmopathy apart from stable hyperthyroidism with 85% to 90% sensitivity and 81.08% specificity.

V lost 2 bases to trimming and J lost 2 bases, with 6 bases between them. The germline V gene encodes CDR1 MNHEY and CDR2 SVGAGI. The CDR3 is 13 residues long. As the template, RNA transcripts were used to amplify TCR beta CDR3 regions. After a first-round RT-PCR with HTBI primers, a second-round multiplex PCR was run. One entry per CDR3 protein results from TCRdb running MiXCR on the multiplex PCR reads. The sample has just over 400,000 distinct CDR3 sequences; roughly 21% are singletons. People with hyperthyroidism were aged 18 to 65 and newly diagnosed, under 2 months' duration. Diagnoses were established from clinical symptoms, serum thyroxine, TRAb, thyroid ultrasound and orbital computed tomography.

Sequencing was done on a sample of peripheral blood. The clonotype originates from a woman between 18 and 29 years old with stable Graves' hyperthyroidism. This chain uses TRBV6-5 with TRBJ1-2; D call uncertain. CDR3 in amino acids: CASSYDQNYGYTF. The CDR3 bases are TGTGCCAGCAGTTACGATCAGAACTATGGCTACACCTTC.